The 9 T cell receptor beta chains below come from one sample, sequenced in a study of blood T cell repertoires in COVID-19. Clones were read by immunoSEQ multiplex PCR, and TCRdb kept only the in-frame ones, dropping some. The sample has approximately 260,000 clones; about 86% are singletons. Input material: PBMCs or T cells enriched from blood (not recorded which). These receptor sequences come from a man under 40 with acute COVID-19.

Note on this clone: One junction end does not reproduce the germline sequence, and a read error may be involved. V and J are TRBV5-1 and TRBJ2-3; D perhaps matches TRBD2 (6 bases). The CDR3 totals 14 residues. Germline CDR1 SGHRS, CDR2 YFSETQ. This CDR3 reads CASSLAGTTDTQYF. The CDR3, as DNA: TGTGCCAGCAGCTTGGCGGGGACTACAGATACGCAGTATTTT.

The chain combines TRBV29-1 with TRBJ2-3, with 12 bases aligning to TRBD2. V lost 6 bases, J lost 0 bases, and 10 bases stayed unmatched. Per germline, CDR1 SQVTM and CDR2 ANQGSEA. CDR3 length: 17 residues. CDR3 bases: TGCAGCGTCTCCGAGACTAGCGGGAGACGAAGCACAGATACGCAGTATTTT. Protein sequence: CSVSETSGRRSTDTQYF.

This clone is a singleton in its sample. The chain couples TRBV7-8 to TRBJ2-7; D not certain. This CDR3 spans 14 amino acids. Germline V gene sequence: CDR1 SGHVS, CDR2 FQNEAQ. The V end lost 5 bases, the J end lost 7 bases, and 18 bases lay between the germline ends. CDR3: CASSALSELSEQYV. CDR3 sequence (DNA): TGTGCCAGCAGCGCTTTATCGGAGCTAAGTGAGCAGTACGTC.

The rearrangement links TRBV28 to TRBJ1-2; TRBD1 aligns across 9 bases. The CDR3 is 14 residues long. The germline CDR1 and CDR2 sequences are MDHEN and SYDVKM. The V gene end was trimmed by 5 bases and the J gene end by 7 bases; junction bases not matched to a gene: 8. CDR3: CASSPPGQGSGYTF. In nucleotides, the CDR3 is TGTGCCAGCAGTCCGCCGGGACAGGGCTCTGGCTACACCTTC.

The chain couples TRBV2 to TRBJ1-5; 11 bases are shared with TRBD1. The CDR3 extends over 15 amino acids. V dropped 6 bases and J dropped 2; count of bases not matched to a gene: 3. The germline CDR1 and CDR2 sequences are SNHLY and FYNNEI. As DNA, the CDR3 is TGTGCCAGCAGGACGGGACAGGGGGGCAATCAGCCCCAGCATTTT. Its translation: CASRTGQGGNQPQHF. The full variable domain, in which reference TRBV2 and TRBJ1-5 provide the parts outside the CDR3, is EPEVTQTPSHQVTQMGQEVILRCVPISNHLYFYWYRQILGQKVEFLVSFYNNEISEKSEIFDDQFSVERPDGSNFTLKIRSTKLEDSAMYFCASRTGQGGNQPQHFGDGTRLSIL.

The rearrangement joins TRBV2 to TRBJ1-6; D uncertain. The CDR3 has 15 amino acids. Deletions cut 6 bases from V and 0 bases from J, with 9 bases between. Germline V gene lookup returns CDR1 SNHLY and CDR2 FYNNEI. The CDR3 bases are TGTGCCAGCAGGACGGGGAGCTCCTATAATTCACCCCTCCACTTT. Translating it yields CASRTGSSYNSPLHF.

This clone was detected only once. The rearrangement uses TRBV9 and TRBJ2-2; no clear D. With 0 bases removed from V and 1 base from J, the gap between germline ends came to 4 bases. The V gene's germline CDR1 is SGDLS and CDR2 YYNGEE. This CDR3 spans 14 amino acids. CDR3 sequence (DNA): TGTGCCAGCAGCGTAGTAGAGAACACCGGGGAGCTGTTTTTT. Its translation: CASSVVENTGELFF.

CDR3 amino acids: CASSLFTSAHNEQFF. The CDR3 DNA reads TGTGCCAGCAGCCTATTTACTAGCGCCCACAATGAGCAGTTCTTC. The chain uses TRBV7-2 and TRBJ2-1; the match to TRBD2 covers 7 bases. V trimming: 5 bases; J trimming: 5 bases; junction bases outside the gene matches: 9. The CDR3 is made up of 15 amino acids. Germline V gene sequence: CDR1 SGHTA, CDR2 FQGNSA.

Concerning this clone itself: One junction end disagrees with the germline gene, perhaps due to a read error. The chain couples TRBV6-5 to TRBJ1-2; D is uncertain. This CDR3 region has 14 residues. CDR1 MNHEY and CDR2 SVGAGI come from the germline V gene. The CDR3 coding sequence is TGTGCCAGCAGCCAAACCATTAATCCGGGAAAGGCGCCCTTC. Its translation is CASSQTINPGKAPF.